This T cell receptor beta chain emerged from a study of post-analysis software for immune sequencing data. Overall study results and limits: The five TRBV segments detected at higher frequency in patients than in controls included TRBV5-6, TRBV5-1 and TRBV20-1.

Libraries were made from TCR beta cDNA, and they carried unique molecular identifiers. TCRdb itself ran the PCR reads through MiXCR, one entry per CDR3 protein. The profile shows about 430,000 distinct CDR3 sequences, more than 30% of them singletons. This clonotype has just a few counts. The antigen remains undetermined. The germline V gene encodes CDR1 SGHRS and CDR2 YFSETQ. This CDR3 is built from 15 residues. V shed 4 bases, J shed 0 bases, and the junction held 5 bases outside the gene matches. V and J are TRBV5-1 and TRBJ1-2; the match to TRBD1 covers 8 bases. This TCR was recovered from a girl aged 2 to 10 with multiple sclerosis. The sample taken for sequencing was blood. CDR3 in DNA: TGCGCCAGCAGCAACTACAGGGGGACTAACTATGGCTACACCTTC. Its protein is CASSNYRGTNYGYTF.